This T cell receptor (beta chain) was observed in a study of neurological immune-mediated disorders. Findings and limits, study-wide: No CDR3 amino acid sequences were shared by expanded clones across subjects, suggesting private repertoires in all groups.

5'RACE employing 10-nucleotide random UMIs yielded the cDNA. TCRdb reprocessed the 5' RACE reads with MiXCR, giving one entry per CDR3 protein. The sample holds 40,000 or so distinct CDR3 sequences, 11% to 15% seen once. It was from 2 million PBMCs stored at -80 C that the unsorted libraries were obtained. This clonotype appeared many times. Its matching antigen is unknown. Unmatched junction bases numbered 5, after V lost 5 bases and J lost 1 base. CDR3 length: 15 residues. In germline, CDR1 is SGHRS, CDR2 YFSETQ. Material for sequencing was PBMCs. The receptor was derived from a woman in her 50s with HTLV-1-associated myelopathy (HAM/TSP). This rearrangement joins TRBV5-1 to TRBJ2-3, with 9 nucleotides matching TRBD2. The CDR3, as DNA: TGCGCCAGCAGGCCCGGCGGGGGGGGCACAGATACGCAGTATTTT. It translates to CASRPGGGGTDTQYF.